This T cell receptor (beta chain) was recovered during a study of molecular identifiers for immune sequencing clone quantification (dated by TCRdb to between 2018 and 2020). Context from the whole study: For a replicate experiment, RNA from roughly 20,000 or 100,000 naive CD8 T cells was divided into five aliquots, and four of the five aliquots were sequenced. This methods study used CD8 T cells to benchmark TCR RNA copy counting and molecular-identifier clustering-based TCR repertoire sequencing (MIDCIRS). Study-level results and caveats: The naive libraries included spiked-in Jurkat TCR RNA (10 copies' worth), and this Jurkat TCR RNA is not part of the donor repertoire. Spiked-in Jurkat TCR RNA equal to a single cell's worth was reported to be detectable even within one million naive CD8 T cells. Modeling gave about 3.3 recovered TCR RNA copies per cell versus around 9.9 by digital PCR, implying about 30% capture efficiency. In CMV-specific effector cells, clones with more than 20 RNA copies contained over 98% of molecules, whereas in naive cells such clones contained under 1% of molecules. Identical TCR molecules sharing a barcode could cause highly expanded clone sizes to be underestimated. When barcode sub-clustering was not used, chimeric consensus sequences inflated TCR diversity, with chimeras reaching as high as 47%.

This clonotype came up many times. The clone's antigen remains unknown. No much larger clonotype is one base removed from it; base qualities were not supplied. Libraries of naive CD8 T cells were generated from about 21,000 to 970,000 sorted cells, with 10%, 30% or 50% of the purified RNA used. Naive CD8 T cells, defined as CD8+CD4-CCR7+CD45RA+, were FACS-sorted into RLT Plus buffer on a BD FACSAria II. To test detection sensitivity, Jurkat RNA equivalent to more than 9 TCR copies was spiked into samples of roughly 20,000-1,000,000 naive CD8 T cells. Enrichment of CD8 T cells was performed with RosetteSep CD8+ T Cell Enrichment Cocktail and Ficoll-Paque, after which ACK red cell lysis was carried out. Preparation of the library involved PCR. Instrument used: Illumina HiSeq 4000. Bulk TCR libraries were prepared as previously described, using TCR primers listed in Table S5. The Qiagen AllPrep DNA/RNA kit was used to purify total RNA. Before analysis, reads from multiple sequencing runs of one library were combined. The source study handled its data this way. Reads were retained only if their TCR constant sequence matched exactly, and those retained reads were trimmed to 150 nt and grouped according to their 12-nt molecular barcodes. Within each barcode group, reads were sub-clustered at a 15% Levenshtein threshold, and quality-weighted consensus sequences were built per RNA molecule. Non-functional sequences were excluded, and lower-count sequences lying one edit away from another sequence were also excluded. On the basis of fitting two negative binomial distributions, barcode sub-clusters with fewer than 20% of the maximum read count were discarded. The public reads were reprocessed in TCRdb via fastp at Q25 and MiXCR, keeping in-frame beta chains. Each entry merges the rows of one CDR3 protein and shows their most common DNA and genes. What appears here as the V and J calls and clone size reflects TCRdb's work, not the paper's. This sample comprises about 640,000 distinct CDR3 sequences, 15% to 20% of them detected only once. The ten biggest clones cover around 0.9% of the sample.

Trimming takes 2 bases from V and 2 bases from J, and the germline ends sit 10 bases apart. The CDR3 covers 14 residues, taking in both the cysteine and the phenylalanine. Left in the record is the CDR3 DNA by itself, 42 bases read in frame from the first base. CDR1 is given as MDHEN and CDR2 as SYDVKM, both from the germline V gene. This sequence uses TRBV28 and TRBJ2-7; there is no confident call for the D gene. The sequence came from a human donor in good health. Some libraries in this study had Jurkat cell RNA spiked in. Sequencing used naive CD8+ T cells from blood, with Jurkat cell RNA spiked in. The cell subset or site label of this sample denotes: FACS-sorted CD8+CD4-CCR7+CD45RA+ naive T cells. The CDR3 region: CASSLGLGPYEQYF. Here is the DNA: TGTGCCAGCAGTTTAGGGTTAGGCCCCTACGAGCAGTACTTC.